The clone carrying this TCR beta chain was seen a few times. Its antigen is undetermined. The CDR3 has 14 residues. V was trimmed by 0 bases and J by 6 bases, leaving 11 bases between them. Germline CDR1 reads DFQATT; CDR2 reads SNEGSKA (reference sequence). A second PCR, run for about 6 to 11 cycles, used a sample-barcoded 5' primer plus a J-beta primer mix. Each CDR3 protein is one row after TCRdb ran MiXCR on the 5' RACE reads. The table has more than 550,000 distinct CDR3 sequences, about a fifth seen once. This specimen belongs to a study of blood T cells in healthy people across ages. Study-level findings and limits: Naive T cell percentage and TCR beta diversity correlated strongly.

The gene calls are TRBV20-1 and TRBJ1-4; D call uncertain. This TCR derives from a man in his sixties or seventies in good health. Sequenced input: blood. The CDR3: CSARDGRAYEKLFF. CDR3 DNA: TGCAGTGCTAGAGATGGGAGGGCGTATGAAAAACTGTTTTTT.